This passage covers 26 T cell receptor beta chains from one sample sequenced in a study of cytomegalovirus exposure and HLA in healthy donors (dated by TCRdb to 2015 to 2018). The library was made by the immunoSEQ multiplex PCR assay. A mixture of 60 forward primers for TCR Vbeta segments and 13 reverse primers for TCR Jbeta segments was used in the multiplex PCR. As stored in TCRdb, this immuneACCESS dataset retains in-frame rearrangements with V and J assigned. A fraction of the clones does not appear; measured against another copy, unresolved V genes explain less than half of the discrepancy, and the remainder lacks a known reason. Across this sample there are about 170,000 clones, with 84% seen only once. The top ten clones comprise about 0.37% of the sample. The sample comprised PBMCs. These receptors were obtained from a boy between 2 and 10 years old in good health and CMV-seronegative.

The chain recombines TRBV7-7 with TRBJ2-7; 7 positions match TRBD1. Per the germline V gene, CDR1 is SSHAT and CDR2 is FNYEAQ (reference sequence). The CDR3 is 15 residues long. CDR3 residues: CARTEQGGRTYEQYF. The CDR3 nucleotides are TGTGCTAGGACCGAACAAGGGGGCAGGACCTACGAGCAGTACTTC.

The CDR3 sequence is CASSIVQGAAYGYTF. In DNA form, the CDR3 reads TGTGCCAGTAGTATAGTTCAGGGGGCAGCATATGGCTACACCTTC. The V call is TRBV19, the J call TRBJ1-2; 8 bases match TRBD1. CDR3 length: 15 amino acids. V lost 1 base and J lost 5; bases outside the gene matches: 6. The germline V gene encodes CDR1 LNHDA and CDR2 SQIVND (reference sequence). Together with reference TRBV19 and TRBJ1-2, the CDR3 gives the full variable domain: DGGITQSPKYLFRKEGQNVTLSCEQNLNHDAMYWYRQDPGQGLRLIYYSQIVNDFQKGDIAEGYSVSREKKESFPLTVTSAQKNPTAFYLCASSIVQGAAYGYTFGSGTRLTVV.

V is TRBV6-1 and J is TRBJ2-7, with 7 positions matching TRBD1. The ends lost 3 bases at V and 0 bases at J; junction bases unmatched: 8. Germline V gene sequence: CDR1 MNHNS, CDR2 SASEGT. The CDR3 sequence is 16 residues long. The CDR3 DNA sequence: TGTGCCAGCAGTGAGTGGGGACAGCAAAGCTCCTACGAGCAGTACTTC. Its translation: CASSEWGQQSSYEQYF.

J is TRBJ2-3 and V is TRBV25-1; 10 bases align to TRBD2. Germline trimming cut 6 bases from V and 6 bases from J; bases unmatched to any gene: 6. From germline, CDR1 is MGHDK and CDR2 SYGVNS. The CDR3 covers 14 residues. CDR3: CASRPGLAKDTQYF. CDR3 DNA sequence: TGTGCCAGCAGACCGGGACTAGCGAAGGATACGCAGTATTTT.

CDR3: CASSLGGQNEAFF. The CDR3 bases are TGCGCCAGCAGCTTGGGCGGTCAGAATGAAGCTTTCTTT. This chain links TRBV5-1 with TRBJ1-1; no reliable D call. Trimming removed 0 bases from V and 7 bases from J, with 10 bases in between. The CDR3 consists of 13 residues. Germline V gene lookup returns CDR1 SGHRS and CDR2 YFSETQ.

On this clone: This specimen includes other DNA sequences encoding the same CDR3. CDR3 in DNA: TGCGCCAGCAGCTTGGCGGGGAACACTGAAGCTTTCTTT. Its translation is CASSLAGNTEAFF. The gene calls are TRBV5-1 and TRBJ1-1, with D uncertain. V was pared by 0 bases and J by 1 base, with 4 bases between. The CDR3 covers 13 residues. CDR1 and CDR2 from the germline V gene are SGHRS and YFSETQ.

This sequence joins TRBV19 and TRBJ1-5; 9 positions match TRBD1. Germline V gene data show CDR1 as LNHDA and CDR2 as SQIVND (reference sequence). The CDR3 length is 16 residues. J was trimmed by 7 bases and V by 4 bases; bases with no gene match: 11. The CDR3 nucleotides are TGTGCCAGTAGTACCCACCGGGACAGGGTGGCGCAGCCCCAGCATTTT. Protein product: CASSTHRDRVAQPQHF.

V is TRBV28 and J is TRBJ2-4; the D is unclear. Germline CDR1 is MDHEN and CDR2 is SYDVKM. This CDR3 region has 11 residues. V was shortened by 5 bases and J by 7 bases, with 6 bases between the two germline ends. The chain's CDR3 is CASSQENIQYF. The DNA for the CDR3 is TGTGCCAGCAGTCAAGAGAACATTCAGTACTTC.

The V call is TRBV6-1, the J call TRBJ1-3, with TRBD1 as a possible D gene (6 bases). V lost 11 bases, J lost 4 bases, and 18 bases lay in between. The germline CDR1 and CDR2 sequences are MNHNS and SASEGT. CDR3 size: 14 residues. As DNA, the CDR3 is TGTGCCGGAAAGGGGGGGTATCCCGGAAACACCATATATTTT. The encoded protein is CAGKGGYPGNTIYF.

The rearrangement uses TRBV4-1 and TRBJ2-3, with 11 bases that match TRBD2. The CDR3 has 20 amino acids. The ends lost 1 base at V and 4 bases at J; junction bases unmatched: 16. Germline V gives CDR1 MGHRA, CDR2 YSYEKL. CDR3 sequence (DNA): TGCGCCAGCAGCCAAGTAAATTGGGGGGCGGCTAGCGGGAGGCCAGATACGCAGTATTTT. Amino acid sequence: CASSQVNWGAASGRPDTQYF.

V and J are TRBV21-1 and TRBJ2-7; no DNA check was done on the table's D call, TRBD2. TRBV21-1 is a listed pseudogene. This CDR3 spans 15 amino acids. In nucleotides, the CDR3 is TGTGCCAGCAGCAAAGCAGGGAGGGTTACCTACGAGCAGTACTTC. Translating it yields CASSKAGRVTYEQYF.

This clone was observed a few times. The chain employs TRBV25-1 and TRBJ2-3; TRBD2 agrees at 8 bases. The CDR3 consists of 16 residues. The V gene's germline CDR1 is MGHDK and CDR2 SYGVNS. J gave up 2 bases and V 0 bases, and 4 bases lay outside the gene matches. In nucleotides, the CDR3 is TGTGCCAGCAGTGAATATCTTAGCGGGGCCACAGATACGCAGTATTTT. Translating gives CASSEYLSGATDTQYF.

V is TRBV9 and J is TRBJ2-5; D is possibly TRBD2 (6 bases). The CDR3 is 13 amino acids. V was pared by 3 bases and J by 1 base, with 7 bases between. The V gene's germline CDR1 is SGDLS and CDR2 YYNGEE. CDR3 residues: CASSAGLQETQYF. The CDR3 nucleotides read TGTGCCAGCAGCGCGGGACTCCAAGAGACCCAGTACTTC.

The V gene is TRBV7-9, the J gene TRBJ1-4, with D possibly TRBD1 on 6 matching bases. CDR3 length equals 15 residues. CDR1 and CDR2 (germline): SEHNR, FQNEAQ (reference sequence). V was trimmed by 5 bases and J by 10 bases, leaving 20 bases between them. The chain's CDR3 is CASSLGQPRPGKLFF. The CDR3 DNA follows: TGTGCCAGCAGCCTCGGACAGCCGCGGCCTGGAAAACTGTTTTTT.

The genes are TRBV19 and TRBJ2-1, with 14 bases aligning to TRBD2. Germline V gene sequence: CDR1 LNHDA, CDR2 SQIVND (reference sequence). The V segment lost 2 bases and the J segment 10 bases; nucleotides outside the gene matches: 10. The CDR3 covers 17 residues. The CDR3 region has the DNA TGTGCCAGTAGTATATTACTCGGGACTAGCGGGAGTGGAGAGCAGTTCTTC. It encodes CASSILLGTSGSGEQFF.

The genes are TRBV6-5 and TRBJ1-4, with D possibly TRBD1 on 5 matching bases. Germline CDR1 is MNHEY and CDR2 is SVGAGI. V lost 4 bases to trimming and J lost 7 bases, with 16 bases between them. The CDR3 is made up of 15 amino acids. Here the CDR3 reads CASSFFGGEGEKLFF. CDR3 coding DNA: TGTGCCAGCAGTTTTTTCGGAGGGGAGGGTGAAAAACTGTTTTTT.

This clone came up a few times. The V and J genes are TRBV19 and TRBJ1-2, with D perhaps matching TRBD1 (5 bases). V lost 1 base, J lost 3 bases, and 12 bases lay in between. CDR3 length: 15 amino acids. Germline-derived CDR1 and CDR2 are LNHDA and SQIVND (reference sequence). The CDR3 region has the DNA TGTGCCAGTAGTATAGCCATCAGCAGGGACTATGGCTACACCTTC. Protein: CASSIAISRDYGYTF.

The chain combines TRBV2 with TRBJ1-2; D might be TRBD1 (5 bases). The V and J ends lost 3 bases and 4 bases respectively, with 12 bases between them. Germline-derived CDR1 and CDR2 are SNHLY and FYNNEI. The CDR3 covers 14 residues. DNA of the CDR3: TGTGCCAGCAGTGACCCGGGACTGAGCTATGGCTACACCTTC. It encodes CASSDPGLSYGYTF.

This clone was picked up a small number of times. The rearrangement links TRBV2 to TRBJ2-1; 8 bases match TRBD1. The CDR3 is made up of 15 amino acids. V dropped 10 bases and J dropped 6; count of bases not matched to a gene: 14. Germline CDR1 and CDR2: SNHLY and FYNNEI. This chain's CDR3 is CATLRRGQDSNEQFF. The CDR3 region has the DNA TGTGCCACGCTACGACGGGGACAGGATAGCAATGAGCAGTTCTTC.

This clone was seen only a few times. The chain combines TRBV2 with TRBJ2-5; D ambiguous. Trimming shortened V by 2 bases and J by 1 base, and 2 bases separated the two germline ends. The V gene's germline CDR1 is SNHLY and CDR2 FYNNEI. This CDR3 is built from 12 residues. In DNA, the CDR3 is TGTGCCAGCAGTGAACTCCAAGAGACCCAGTACTTC. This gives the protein CASSELQETQYF.

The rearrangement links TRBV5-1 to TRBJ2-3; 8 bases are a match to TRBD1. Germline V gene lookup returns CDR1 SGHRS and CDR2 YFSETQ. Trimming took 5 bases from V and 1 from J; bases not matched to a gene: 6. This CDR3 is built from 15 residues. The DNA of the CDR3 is TGCGCCAGCAGTGAGCCGGACAGGGGCACAGATACGCAGTATTTT. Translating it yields CASSEPDRGTDTQYF. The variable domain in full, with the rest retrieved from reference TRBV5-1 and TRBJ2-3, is KAGVTQTPRYLIKTRGQQVTLSCSPISGHRSVSWYQQTPGQGLQFLFEYFSETQRNKGNFPGRFSGRQFSNSRSEMNVSTLELGDSALYLCASSEPDRGTDTQYFGPGTRLTVL.

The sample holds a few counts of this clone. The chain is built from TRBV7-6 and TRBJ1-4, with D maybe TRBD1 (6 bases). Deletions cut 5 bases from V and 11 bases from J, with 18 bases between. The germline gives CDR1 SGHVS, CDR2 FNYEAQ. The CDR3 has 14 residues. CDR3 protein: CASSQTGRALKLFF. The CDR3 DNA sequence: TGTGCCAGCAGCCAAACAGGGAGGGCACTCAAACTGTTTTTT.

The DNA of the CDR3 is TGTGCCAGCAGCTTAGCCAATAATGAGCAGTTCTTC. Its translation: CASSLANNEQFF. V usage is TRBV7-2 and J usage is TRBJ2-1; D unclear. V was trimmed by 0 bases and J by 7 bases, leaving 4 bases between them. This CDR3 spans 12 amino acids. The germline V gene encodes CDR1 SGHTA and CDR2 FQGNSA.

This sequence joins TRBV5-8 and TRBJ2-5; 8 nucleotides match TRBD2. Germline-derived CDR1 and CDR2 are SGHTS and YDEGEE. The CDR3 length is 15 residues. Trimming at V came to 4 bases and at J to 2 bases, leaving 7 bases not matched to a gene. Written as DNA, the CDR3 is TGTGCCAGCAGCCCCGGGACTAGAAGTCAAGAGACCCAGTACTTC. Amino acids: CASSPGTRSQETQYF. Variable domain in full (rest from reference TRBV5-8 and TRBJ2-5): EAGVTQSPTHLIKTRGQQATLRCSPISGHTSVYWYQQALGLGLQFLLWYDEGEERNRGNFPPRFSGRQFPNYSSELNVNALELEDSALYLCASSPGTRSQETQYFGPGTRLLVL.

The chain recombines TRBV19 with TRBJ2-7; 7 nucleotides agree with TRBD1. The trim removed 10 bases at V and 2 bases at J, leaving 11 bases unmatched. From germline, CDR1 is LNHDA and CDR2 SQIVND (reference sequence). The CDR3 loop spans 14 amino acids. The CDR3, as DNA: TGTGCCACCTCCCCCCGGGACAGTACCTACGAGCAGTACTTC. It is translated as CATSPRDSTYEQYF.

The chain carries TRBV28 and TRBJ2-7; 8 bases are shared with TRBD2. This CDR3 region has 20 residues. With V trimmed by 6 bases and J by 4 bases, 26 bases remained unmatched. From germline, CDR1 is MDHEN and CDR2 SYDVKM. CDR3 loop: CASRAGLAGMSFRGQYEQYF. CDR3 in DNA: TGTGCCAGCAGGGCCGGACTAGCTGGAATGTCATTCCGCGGGCAATACGAGCAGTACTTC.